The entry below describes one T cell receptor beta chain. PCR amplification relied on 60 Vbeta primers (plus 13 Jbeta primers). Repertoires were generated with immunoSEQ multiplex PCR, while TCRdb's copy carries only in-frame clones and drops some. The sample lists about 160,000 clones; approximately 81% were seen once. This sample is drawn from a study of cytomegalovirus exposure and HLA in healthy donors. This clonotype originated in a boy aged 2 to 10 in good health and CMV-seronegative. Sequencing input: PBMCs.

The CDR3 region is CASSEAGQPQHF. For the CDR3, the DNA is TGTGCCAGCAGTGAAGCCGGTCAGCCCCAGCATTTT. The rearrangement links TRBV6-1 to TRBJ1-5; D is ambiguous. Germline V CDR1 and CDR2: MNHNS, SASEGT. CDR3 length: 12 amino acids. Trimming pared 0 bases from V and 6 bases from J, leaving 3 bases between.